The 28 T cell receptor beta chains below were found in one sample sequenced in a study of T-cell reconstitution after alpha-beta-depleted transplantation in children (dated by TCRdb to about 2016). The label giving this sample's time point can be read as: day 60 (about 2 months) after transplantation. What the treatment or condition label conveys for this sample: allogeneic hematopoietic cell transplantation with graft depleted of TCRalphabeta T cells and CD19 B cells. The library was built by means of PCR. The instrument was an Illumina HiSeq 2500. Molecular barcoding was employed in the preparation of TCR libraries, with unique molecular identifiers being used to normalize TCRbeta repertoire quantification. TCRdb trimmed public reads at Q25 via fastp, called clones via MiXCR and kept in-frame beta chains. Each CDR3 protein appears once, grouped with its most common genes and DNA. The sample profile shows tens of thousands of distinct CDR3 sequences; about a tenth of them were found once. The top ten constitute 25% to 30% of the sample.

The sample consisted of PBMCs, mostly from graft donor cells, taken 60 days after TCRalphabeta/CD19-depleted stem cell transplant. All receptors come from a male patient aged 2-15 years who had a stem cell transplant for chronic granulomatous disease, so the T cells may come from the graft donor.

This clonotype was seen many times. The chain employs TRBV5-1 and TRBJ2-7; 9 bases align to TRBD1. The germline CDR1 and CDR2 sequences are SGHRS and YFSETQ. There are 16 residues in the CDR3. V was pared by 1 base and J by 2 bases, with 7 bases of the junction left unmatched. The CDR3 is CASSLNFGTGTYEQYF. The DNA of the CDR3 is TGCGCCAGCAGCTTGAACTTTGGGACAGGGACCTACGAGCAGTACTTC.

This clonotype was seen many times. The chain combines TRBV20-1 with TRBJ2-7; perhaps D is TRBD1 or TRBD2 (5 bases each). The CDR3 contains 14 residues. Trimming took 3 bases from V and 2 from J, leaving 14 bases between them. Germline lookup yields CDR1 DFQATT and CDR2 SNEGSKA (reference sequence). The CDR3 sequence is CSARRGTHPYEQYF. DNA for the CDR3: TGCAGTGCTAGGAGGGGTACCCATCCCTACGAGCAGTACTTC.

This clonotype was recorded a few times. This chain uses TRBV6-2 or TRBV6-3 with TRBJ2-3; 10 bases match TRBD2. The V segment lost 6 bases and the J segment 6 bases; nucleotides outside the gene matches: 6. The germline V gene has CDR1 MNHEY and CDR2 SVGEGT. The CDR3 spans 14 residues. Here the CDR3 DNA reads TGTGCCAGCAGACCTCTAGCGGGAGTGGATACGCAGTATTTT. As protein: CASRPLAGVDTQYF.

The rearrangement links TRBV6-1 to TRBJ1-2; TRBD1 agrees at 11 bases. Germline CDR1 reads MNHNS; CDR2 reads SASEGT. This CDR3 spans 15 amino acids. Trimming cost V 1 base and J 4 bases; bases outside gene matches: 2. This chain's CDR3 is CASSEGTGGFYGYTF. CDR3 nucleotide sequence: TGTGCCAGCAGTGAAGGGACAGGGGGCTTCTATGGCTACACCTTC.

Here the CDR3 DNA reads TGTGCCAGCAGCTTTACGGGAGGGCGAAAGACCCAGTACTTC. As protein: CASSFTGGRKTQYF. V gene TRBV7-9 combines with J gene TRBJ2-5, with TRBD2 identical over 8 bases. Germline trimming cut 3 bases from V and 6 bases from J; bases unmatched to any gene: 6. Germline V lookup: CDR1 SEHNR, CDR2 FQNEAQ (reference sequence). CDR3 size: 14 residues.

This clonotype has just a few counts. The chain is built from TRBV21-1 and TRBJ1-2; the D segment call TRBD1 is taken from the table without a DNA check. TRBV21-1 is classified as a pseudogene. The CDR3 has 14 residues. In nucleotides, the CDR3 is TGTGCCAGCAGCAAAGGGGGCAGCGACTATGGCTACACCTTC. Translating gives CASSKGGSDYGYTF.

This clonotype was detected ten times or more. The rearrangement joins TRBV2 to TRBJ2-2, with TRBD1 matching over 9 bases. The CDR3 contains 14 residues. The V segment lost 8 bases and the J segment 4 bases; nucleotides outside the gene matches: 5. Germline V gene sequence: CDR1 SNHLY, CDR2 FYNNEI. Written as DNA, the CDR3 is TGTGCCAGCGACAGGGACAGGGCCACCGGGGAGCTGTTTTTT. This translates into CASDRDRATGELFF.

The sample holds many counts of this clonotype. The chain joins TRBV6-4 to TRBJ2-1; the D gene is possibly TRBD2 (5 bases). The length of the CDR3 is 13 residues. V gave up 0 bases and J gave up 6 bases, with 6 bases separating them. The V gene's germline CDR1 is MRHNA and CDR2 SNTAGT. As DNA, the CDR3 is TGTGCCAGCAGTGACTCCGGGATCAATGAGCAGTTCTTC. Protein product: CASSDSGINEQFF.

This clonotype has ten or more counts. The rearrangement joins TRBV6-5 to TRBJ2-7, with 9 bases that match TRBD2. V dropped 0 bases and J dropped 4; count of bases not matched to a gene: 4. CDR3 size: 15 residues. In germline, CDR1 is MNHEY, CDR2 SVGAGI. The CDR3 DNA reads TGTGCCAGCAGTTACTCCTCTAGCGGGACGTACGAGCAGTACTTC. It translates to CASSYSSSGTYEQYF.

The V and J genes are TRBV30 and TRBJ1-2; D gene ambiguous. Trimming took 4 bases from V and 2 from J, leaving 8 bases between them. The germline gives CDR1 GTSNPN, CDR2 SVGIG (reference sequence). The CDR3 loop spans 12 amino acids. The CDR3 region is CAWTRQNYGYTF. The DNA of the CDR3 is TGTGCCTGGACCAGACAAAACTATGGCTACACCTTC. The entire variable domain, with the rest obtained from reference TRBV30 and TRBJ1-2, is as follows: SQTIHQWPATLVQPVGSPLSLECTVEGTSNPNLYWYRQAAGRGLQLLFYSVGIGQISSEVPQNLSASRPQDRQFILSSKKLLLSDSGFYLCAWTRQNYGYTFGSGTRLTVV.

The rearrangement joins TRBV7-2 to TRBJ2-1, with a weak D call TRBD1 (5 bases). The germline CDR1 and CDR2 sequences are SGHTA and FQGNSA. Trimming stripped 4 bases from V and 6 bases from J, with 10 bases between. The CDR3 covers 13 residues. CDR3 sequence (DNA): TGTGCCAGCAGCTCCCAGGGTTTCAATGAGCAGTTCTTC. This codes for CASSSQGFNEQFF.

This clonotype was seen ten or more times. The chain recombines TRBV29-1 with TRBJ1-1; perhaps TRBD1 as D (6 bases). V lost 2 bases and J lost 6, with 10 bases in between. The CDR3 has 12 residues. Germline CDR1 reads SQVTM; CDR2 reads ANQGSEA. The CDR3, as DNA: TGCAGCGTTGAATGGGGGGCTGCTGAAGCTTTCTTT. The encoded protein is CSVEWGAAEAFF.

The chain links TRBV28 to TRBJ2-3, with D perhaps given as TRBD1 or TRBD2 (5 bases each). Germline V gene sequence: CDR1 MDHEN, CDR2 SYDVKM. The CDR3 loop spans 17 amino acids. V was cut by 2 bases and J by 2 bases, with 17 bases left in between. The CDR3 protein is CASSLAVVAGTTDTQYF. CDR3 DNA sequence: TGTGCCAGCAGTTTAGCGGTCGTGGCAGGGACCACAGATACGCAGTATTTT.

This clonotype was seen at least ten times. The chain combines TRBV7-2 with TRBJ2-7, with D tentatively TRBD2 (5 bases). V lost 5 bases, J lost 2 bases, and 16 bases lay in between. The CDR3 length is 15 residues. In germline, CDR1 is SGHTA, CDR2 FQGNSA. As DNA, the CDR3 is TGTGCCAGCAGCCTACGGACTGAGAGTCCCTACGAGCAGTACTTC. Encoded protein: CASSLRTESPYEQYF.

CDR3 amino acids: CATSRNRGPNEKLFF. The CDR3 DNA sequence: TGTGCCACCAGCAGGAACAGGGGCCCTAATGAAAAACTGTTTTTT. V and J are TRBV15 and TRBJ1-4; TRBD1 matches 7 bases. J gave up 3 bases and V 3 bases, and 4 bases lay outside the gene matches. Germline values: CDR1 LNHNV, CDR2 YYDKDF (reference sequence). This CDR3 has 15 amino acids.

This clonotype was detected ten times or more. V and J are TRBV12-3 or TRBV12-4 and TRBJ1-5; TRBD1 is a possible D gene (6 bases). The CDR3 sequence is 15 residues long. Deletions cut 3 bases from V and 3 bases from J, with 12 bases between. CDR3 coding DNA: TGTGCCAGCAGTTTTTTCGCAGGGGACAATCAGCCCCAGCATTTT. Translating it yields CASSFFAGDNQPQHF.

This clonotype appeared many times. The V and J genes are TRBV10-3 and TRBJ1-2; D call uncertain. The CDR3 sequence is 11 residues long. Trimming removed 0 bases at V and 9 bases at J, with 5 bases between. Germline assignment: CDR1 ENHRY and CDR2 SYGVKD. This CDR3 reads CAISESYSYTF. The CDR3 DNA is TGTGCCATCAGTGAGTCGTACAGCTACACCTTC.

The chain has TRBV11-1 and TRBJ2-1; 12 positions match TRBD2. Germline assignment: CDR1 SGHAT and CDR2 FQDESV (reference sequence). The CDR3 sequence is 18 residues long. Germline trimming cut 4 bases from V and 0 bases from J; bases unmatched to any gene: 7. The CDR3 DNA reads as TGTGCCAGCAGCTCAACCCTAGCGGGAGGGCCCTCCTACAATGAGCAGTTCTTC. This encodes CASSSTLAGGPSYNEQFF.

This clonotype came up many times. V and J are TRBV20-1 and TRBJ2-2; 10 bases align to TRBD2. Germline CDR1 is DFQATT and CDR2 is SNEGSKA (reference sequence). The CDR3 has 13 amino acids. The V and J ends lost 6 bases and 3 bases, in that order; junction bases with no gene match: 1. The CDR3 region has the DNA TGCAGTGCGGGGACTAGCGACACCGGGGAGCTGTTTTTT. Amino acid sequence: CSAGTSDTGELFF.

This clonotype was observed many times. J is TRBJ2-7 and V is TRBV27; tentatively, D is TRBD2 (5 bases). The V and J ends lost 3 bases and 3 bases respectively, with 9 bases between them. The CDR3 consists of 13 residues. In germline, CDR1 is MNHEY, CDR2 SMNVEV (reference sequence). CDR3 coding DNA: TGTGCCAGCAGTTTCGGGGTATTCTACGAGCAGTACTTC. As protein: CASSFGVFYEQYF.

The table lists this clonotype with many counts. The chain has TRBV6-1 and TRBJ2-2, with TRBD2 matching over 10 bases. The CDR3 contains 14 residues. The junction had 5 bases not matched to a gene; V was cut back by 7 bases and J by 6 bases. The germline V gene encodes CDR1 MNHNS and CDR2 SASEGT. The chain's CDR3 is CASTGLAGAGELFF. The CDR3 DNA is TGTGCCAGCACTGGGCTAGCGGGAGCCGGGGAGCTGTTTTTT.

The chain combines TRBV5-6 with TRBJ2-7; a possible D gene is TRBD2 (5 bases). CDR1 SGHDT and CDR2 YYEEEE come from the germline V gene. The CDR3 is made up of 13 amino acids. Trimming took 4 bases from V and 0 from J, leaving 8 bases between them. The CDR3 is CASSPGISYEQYF. CDR3 bases: TGTGCCAGCAGCCCCGGGATCTCCTACGAGCAGTACTTC.

This clonotype appeared many times. The rearrangement uses TRBV3-1 and TRBJ2-1; 9 bases fit TRBD2. V was pared by 2 bases and J by 7 bases, with 9 bases of the junction left unmatched. This CDR3 spans 16 amino acids. Germline-derived CDR1 and CDR2 are LGHDT and YNNKEL (reference sequence). The CDR3 nucleotides read TGTGCCAGCAGCCAATATGGTAGCGGGAGAATAAATGAGCAGTTCTTC. This sequence encodes CASSQYGSGRINEQFF.

The count of this clonotype is one. The genes are TRBV27 and TRBJ2-7; 9 bases line up with TRBD2. Germline V gene sequence: CDR1 MNHEY, CDR2 SMNVEV (reference sequence). The CDR3 has 16 amino acids. The junction had 8 bases not matched to a gene; V was cut back by 1 base and J by 4 bases. CDR3 DNA: TGTGCCAGCAGTTTATATACGACTAGCGGAAAATACGAGCAGTACTTC. Translating it yields CASSLYTTSGKYEQYF.

This clonotype was seen only a few times. The DNA of the CDR3 is TGCGCCAGCCGGGAGGGAGGGGGGCTGAACAATGAGCAGTTCTTC. It codes for CASREGGGLNNEQFF. V usage is TRBV5-1 and J usage is TRBJ2-1; 8 nucleotides agree with TRBD2. CDR1 and CDR2 (germline): SGHRS, YFSETQ. The CDR3 covers 15 residues. V was clipped by 7 bases and J by 5 bases; unmatched bases: 11.

This clonotype came up many times. The chain uses TRBV3-1 and TRBJ2-1; TRBD2 aligns across 9 bases. The CDR3 covers 15 residues. Germline CDR1 LGHDT, CDR2 YNNKEL (reference sequence). Losses at the gene ends were 3 bases for V and 3 bases for J; bases not matched to a gene: 3. This CDR3 reads CASSQRLAVYNEQFF. Here the CDR3 DNA reads TGTGCCAGCAGCCAGAGACTAGCGGTCTACAATGAGCAGTTCTTC.

This clonotype occurred many times. The V gene is TRBV5-1, the J gene TRBJ1-1, with no clear D. Trimming took off 4 bases at V and 1 base at J, with 14 bases between the two ends. The CDR3 has 15 amino acids. CDR1 is SGHRS and CDR2 is YFSETQ in the germline V gene. The CDR3 DNA reads as TGCGCCAGCAGCCCTGATGGCAGGAGGAACACTGAAGCTTTCTTT. Protein sequence: CASSPDGRRNTEAFF. Full variable domain (missing parts from reference TRBV5-1 and TRBJ1-1): KAGVTQTPRYLIKTRGQQVTLSCSPISGHRSVSWYQQTPGQGLQFLFEYFSETQRNKGNFPGRFSGRQFSNSRSEMNVSTLELGDSALYLCASSPDGRRNTEAFFGQGTRLTVV.

This clonotype was seen repeatedly, ten times or more. The chain recombines TRBV3-1 with TRBJ1-6; possible D gene TRBD1, 5 bases. V was trimmed by 3 bases and J by 11 bases, leaving 14 bases between them. The CDR3 loop spans 14 amino acids. Germline V gene data show CDR1 as LGHDT and CDR2 as YNNKEL (reference sequence). CDR3 in amino acids: CASSHRQDTTPLHF. The CDR3 nucleotides read TGTGCCAGCAGCCACCGCCAGGACACGACACCCCTCCACTTT.